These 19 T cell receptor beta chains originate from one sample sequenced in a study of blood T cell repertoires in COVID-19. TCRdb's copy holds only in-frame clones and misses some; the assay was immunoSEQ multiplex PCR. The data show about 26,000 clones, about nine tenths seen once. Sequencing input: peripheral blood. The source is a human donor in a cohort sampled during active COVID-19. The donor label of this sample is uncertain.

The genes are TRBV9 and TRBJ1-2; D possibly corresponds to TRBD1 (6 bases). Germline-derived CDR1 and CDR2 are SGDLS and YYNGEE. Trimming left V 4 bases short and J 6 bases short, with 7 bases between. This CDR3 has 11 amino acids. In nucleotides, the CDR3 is TGTGCCAGCAGCAACAGGGATGGCTACACCTTC. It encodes CASSNRDGYTF.

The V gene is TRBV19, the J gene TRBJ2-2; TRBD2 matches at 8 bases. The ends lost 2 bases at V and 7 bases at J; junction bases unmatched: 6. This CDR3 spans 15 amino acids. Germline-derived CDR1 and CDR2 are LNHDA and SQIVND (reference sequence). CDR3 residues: CASSIPGGAVGELFF. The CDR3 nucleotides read TGTGCCAGTAGTATACCGGGGGGGGCCGTCGGGGAGCTGTTTTTT. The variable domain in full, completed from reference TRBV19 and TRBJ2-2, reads DGGITQSPKYLFRKEGQNVTLSCEQNLNHDAMYWYRQDPGQGLRLIYYSQIVNDFQKGDIAEGYSVSREKKESFPLTVTSAQKNPTAFYLCASSIPGGAVGELFFGEGSRLTVL.

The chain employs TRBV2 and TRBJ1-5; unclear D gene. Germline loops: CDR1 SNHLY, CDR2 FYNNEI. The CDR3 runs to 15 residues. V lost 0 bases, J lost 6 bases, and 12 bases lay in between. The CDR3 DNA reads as TGTGCCAGCAGTGAAGCAGGCGCCCCGGGTCAGCCCCAGCATTTT. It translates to CASSEAGAPGQPQHF.

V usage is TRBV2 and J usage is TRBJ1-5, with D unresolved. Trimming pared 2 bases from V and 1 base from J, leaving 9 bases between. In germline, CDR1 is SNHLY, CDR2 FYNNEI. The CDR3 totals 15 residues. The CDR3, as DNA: TGTGCCAGCAGTGAATGGCGGGAGAGCAATCAGCCCCAGCATTTT. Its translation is CASSEWRESNQPQHF.

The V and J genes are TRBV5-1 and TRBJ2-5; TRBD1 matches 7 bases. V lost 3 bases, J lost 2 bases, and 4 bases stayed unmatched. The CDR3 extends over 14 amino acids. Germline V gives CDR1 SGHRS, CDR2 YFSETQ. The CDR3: CASSYDRVQETQYF. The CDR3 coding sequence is TGCGCCAGCAGCTACGACAGGGTGCAAGAGACCCAGTACTTC.

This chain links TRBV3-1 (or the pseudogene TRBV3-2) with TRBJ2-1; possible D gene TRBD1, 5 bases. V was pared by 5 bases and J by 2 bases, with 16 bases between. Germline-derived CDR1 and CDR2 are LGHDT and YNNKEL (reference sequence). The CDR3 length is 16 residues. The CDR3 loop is CASSFAGNRAYNEQFF. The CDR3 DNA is TGTGCCAGCAGCTTCGCAGGGAACCGGGCCTACAATGAGCAGTTCTTC.

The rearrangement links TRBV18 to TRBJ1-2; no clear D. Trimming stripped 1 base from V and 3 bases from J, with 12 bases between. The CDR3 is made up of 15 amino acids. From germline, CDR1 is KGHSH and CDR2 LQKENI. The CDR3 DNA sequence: TGTGCCAGCTCACCACGAGAATCCCCCCACTATGGCTACACCTTC. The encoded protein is CASSPRESPHYGYTF. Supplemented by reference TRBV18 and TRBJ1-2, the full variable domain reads NAGVMQNPRHLVRRRGQEARLRCSPMKGHSHVYWYRQLPEEGLKFMVYLQKENIIDESGMPKERFSAEFPKEGPSILRIQQVVRGDSAAYFCASSPRESPHYGYTFGSGTRLTVV.

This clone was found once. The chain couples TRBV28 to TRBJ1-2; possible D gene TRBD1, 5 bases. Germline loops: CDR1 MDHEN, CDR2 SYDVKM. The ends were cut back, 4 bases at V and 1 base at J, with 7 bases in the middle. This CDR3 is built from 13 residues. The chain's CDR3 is CASSYGGNYGYTF. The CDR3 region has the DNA TGTGCCAGCAGTTACGGGGGTAACTATGGCTACACCTTC.

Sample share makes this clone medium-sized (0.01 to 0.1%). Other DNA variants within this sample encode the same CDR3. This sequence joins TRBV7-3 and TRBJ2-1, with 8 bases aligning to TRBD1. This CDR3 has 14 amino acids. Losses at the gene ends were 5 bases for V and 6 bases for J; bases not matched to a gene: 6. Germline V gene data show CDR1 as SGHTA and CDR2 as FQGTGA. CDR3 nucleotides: TGTGCCAGCAGCCCCGGGACAGGATCCAATGAGCAGTTCTTC. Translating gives CASSPGTGSNEQFF.

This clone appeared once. The CDR3 protein is CASSIHSPGINYGYTF. DNA for the CDR3: TGTGCCAGTAGTATCCATAGCCCAGGGATTAACTATGGCTACACCTTC. This chain connects TRBV19 to TRBJ1-2; possible D gene TRBD1, 5 bases. V dropped 3 bases and J dropped 1 base, with 15 bases sitting between them. CDR1 and CDR2 from the germline V gene are LNHDA and SQIVND (reference sequence). The CDR3 is made up of 16 amino acids.

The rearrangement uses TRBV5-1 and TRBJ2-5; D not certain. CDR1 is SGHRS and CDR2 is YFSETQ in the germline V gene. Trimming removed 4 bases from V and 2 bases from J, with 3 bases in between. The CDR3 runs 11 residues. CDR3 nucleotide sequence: TGCGCCAGCAGCCTACAAGAGACCCAGTACTTC. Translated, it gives CASSLQETQYF. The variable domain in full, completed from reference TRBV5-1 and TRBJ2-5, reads KAGVTQTPRYLIKTRGQQVTLSCSPISGHRSVSWYQQTPGQGLQFLFEYFSETQRNKGNFPGRFSGRQFSNSRSEMNVSTLELGDSALYLCASSLQETQYFGPGTRLLVL.

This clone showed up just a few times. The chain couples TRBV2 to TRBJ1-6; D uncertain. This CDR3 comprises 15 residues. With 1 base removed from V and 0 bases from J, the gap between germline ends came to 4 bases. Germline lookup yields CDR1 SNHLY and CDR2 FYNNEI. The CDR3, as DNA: TGTGCCAGCAGTGAAGAGAGCTCCTATAATTCACCCCTCCACTTT. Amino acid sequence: CASSEESSYNSPLHF.

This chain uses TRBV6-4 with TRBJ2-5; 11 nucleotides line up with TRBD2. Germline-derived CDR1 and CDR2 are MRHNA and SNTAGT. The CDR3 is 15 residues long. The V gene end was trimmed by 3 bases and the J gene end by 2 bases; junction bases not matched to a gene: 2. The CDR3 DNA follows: TGTGCCAGCAGTGAATTAGCGGGGGGGCAAGAGACCCAGTACTTC. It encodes CASSELAGGQETQYF.

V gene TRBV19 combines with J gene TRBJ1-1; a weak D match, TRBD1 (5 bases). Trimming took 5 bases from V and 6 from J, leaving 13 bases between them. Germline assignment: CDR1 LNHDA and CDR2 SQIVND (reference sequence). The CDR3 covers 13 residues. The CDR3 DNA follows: TGTGCCAGTAGTCCGAAAAAGACAGCTGAAGCTTTCTTT. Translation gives CASSPKKTAEAFF.

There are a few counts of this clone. The DNA for the CDR3 is TGTGCCAGCAGTAACCGGAACAGGCTCGAGCAGTACTTC. Translated: CASSNRNRLEQYF. This chain joins TRBV6-5 and TRBJ2-7, with D perhaps TRBD1 (5 bases). V lost 5 bases, J lost 6 bases, and 14 bases lay in between. The CDR3 is made up of 13 amino acids. Germline V gene lookup returns CDR1 MNHEY and CDR2 SVGAGI.

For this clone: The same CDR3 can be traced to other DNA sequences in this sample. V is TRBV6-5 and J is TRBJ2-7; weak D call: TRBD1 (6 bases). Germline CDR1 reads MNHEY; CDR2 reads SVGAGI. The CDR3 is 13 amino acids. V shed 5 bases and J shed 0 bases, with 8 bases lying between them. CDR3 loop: CASSLTGSYEQYF. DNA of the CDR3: TGTGCCAGCAGTCTGACAGGCTCCTACGAGCAGTACTTC.

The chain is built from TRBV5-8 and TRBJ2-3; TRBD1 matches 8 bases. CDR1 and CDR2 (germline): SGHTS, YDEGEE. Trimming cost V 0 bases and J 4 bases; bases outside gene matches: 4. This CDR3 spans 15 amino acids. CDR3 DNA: TGTGCCAGCAGCTTGGGGCAGGGGGCCCCAGATACGCAGTATTTT. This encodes CASSLGQGAPDTQYF.

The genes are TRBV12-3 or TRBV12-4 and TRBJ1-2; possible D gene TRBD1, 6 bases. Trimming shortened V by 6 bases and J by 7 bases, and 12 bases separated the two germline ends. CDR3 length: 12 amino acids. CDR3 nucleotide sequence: TGTGCCAGCAGCCGCGACAGGATTGGCTACACCTTC. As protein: CASSRDRIGYTF.

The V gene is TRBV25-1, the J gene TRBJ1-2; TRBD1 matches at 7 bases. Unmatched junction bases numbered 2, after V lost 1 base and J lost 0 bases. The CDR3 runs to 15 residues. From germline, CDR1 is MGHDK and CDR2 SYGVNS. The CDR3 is CASSEWTGPNYGYTF. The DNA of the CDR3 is TGTGCCAGCAGTGAATGGACAGGACCTAACTATGGCTACACCTTC.